A selection of T cell receptor beta chains follows, all from one sample in a study of T-cell reconstitution after alpha-beta-depleted transplantation in children. Each CDR3 protein gets one entry after TCRdb re-called the PCR reads with MiXCR. Among 490,000 or so distinct CDR3 sequences, approximately 12% were seen once, and the ten largest hold around 6.1%. The sequencing used PBMCs from the stem cell graft donor, collected from the stem cell graft. The receptors originated from a human donor who donated a stem cell graft to a child with combined immunodeficiency. The CDR3 runs from the conserved cysteine through the conserved F or W. The order of the fields is D gene, J gene, clone size, V gene, CDR3 protein, CDR3 DNA. D genes are given only for firm matches. Size tells how often a clone was seen (once, few, many) or the class of an expanded clone, and some rows leave it out.

D gene: -
J gene: TRBJ2-5
clone size: many
V gene: TRBV12-3/TRBV12-4
CDR3 protein: CASSFWSGSGGQETQYF
CDR3 DNA: TGTGCCAGCAGTTTTTGGTCCGGAAGCGGAGGCCAAGAGACCCAGTACTTC

D gene: -
J gene: TRBJ1-1
clone size: -
V gene: TRBV7-2
CDR3 protein: CASRKVGYTEAFF
CDR3 DNA: TGTGCCAGCAGGAAAGTAGGTTACACTGAAGCTTTCTTT

D gene: TRBD1
J gene: TRBJ2-7
clone size: -
V gene: TRBV6-2/TRBV6-3
CDR3 protein: CATTLGTGGPVAYEQYF
CDR3 DNA: TGTGCCACCACTCTTGGGACAGGGGGCCCGGTGGCCTACGAGCAGTACTTC

D gene: -
J gene: TRBJ2-3
clone size: few
V gene: TRBV5-6
CDR3 protein: CASSFLQGGRSTDTQYF
CDR3 DNA: TGTGCCAGCAGCTTTTTACAGGGGGGGCGGAGCACAGATACGCAGTATTTT

D gene: -
J gene: TRBJ2-7
clone size: many
V gene: TRBV20-1
CDR3 protein: CSATGDPRGYYEQYF
CDR3 DNA: TGCAGTGCCACGGGAGACCCAAGGGGGTACTACGAGCAGTACTTC

D gene: TRBD2
J gene: TRBJ2-7
clone size: few
V gene: TRBV16
CDR3 protein: CASSAEGGPSYEQYF
CDR3 DNA: TGTGCCAGCAGCGCGGAGGGAGGGCCCTCCTACGAGCAGTACTTC

D gene: -
J gene: TRBJ2-7
clone size: few
V gene: TRBV5-1
CDR3 protein: CASSLELGVSSYEQYF
CDR3 DNA: TGCGCCAGCAGCTTGGAGTTGGGGGTATCGAGTTACGAGCAGTACTTC

D gene: -
J gene: TRBJ2-7
clone size: many
V gene: TRBV12-3/TRBV12-4
CDR3 protein: CASSLRGGGYEQYF
CDR3 DNA: TGTGCCAGCAGTTTAAGAGGGGGAGGGTACGAGCAGTACTTC

D gene: TRBD2
J gene: TRBJ2-1
clone size: -
V gene: TRBV10-3
CDR3 protein: CAISGGLYNEQFF
CDR3 DNA: TGTGCCATCTCGGGGGGGCTCTACAATGAGCAGTTCTTC

D gene: -
J gene: TRBJ2-6
clone size: -
V gene: TRBV7-9
CDR3 protein: CAIDPGPSYSGANVLTF
CDR3 DNA: TGTGCCATCGATCCGGGACCATCTTATTCTGGGGCCAACGTCCTGACTTTC

D gene: TRBD2
J gene: TRBJ2-3
clone size: once
V gene: TRBV10-3
CDR3 protein: CAISSGRERDTQYF
CDR3 DNA: TGTGCCATCAGCAGCGGGAGGGAAAGAGATACGCAGTATTTT

D gene: TRBD2
J gene: TRBJ2-3
clone size: -
V gene: TRBV25-1
CDR3 protein: CASSGPGLAGGRSDTQYF
CDR3 DNA: TGTGCCAGCAGTGGTCCGGGACTAGCGGGAGGGCGATCAGATACGCAGTATTTT

D gene: -
J gene: TRBJ2-2
clone size: few
V gene: TRBV5-1
CDR3 protein: CASISQGAGELFF
CDR3 DNA: TGCGCCAGCATTTCACAGGGAGCCGGGGAGCTGTTTTTT

D gene: -
J gene: TRBJ2-5
clone size: few
V gene: TRBV7-2
CDR3 protein: CASSLVAGSYGEETQYF
CDR3 DNA: TGTGCCAGCAGCTTAGTAGCCGGGTCGTACGGGGAAGAGACCCAGTACTTC

D gene: TRBD2
J gene: TRBJ2-1
clone size: few
V gene: TRBV12-3/TRBV12-4
CDR3 protein: CASTSSRGGLYNEQFF
CDR3 DNA: TGTGCCAGCACCTCATCGCGGGGGGGCCTCTACAATGAGCAGTTCTTC

D gene: TRBD2
J gene: TRBJ2-1
clone size: many
V gene: TRBV6-5
CDR3 protein: CASSYRAGGPNEQFF
CDR3 DNA: TGTGCCAGCAGTTACCGGGCGGGAGGGCCCAATGAGCAGTTCTTC

D gene: -
J gene: TRBJ2-5
clone size: -
V gene: TRBV2
CDR3 protein: CASRPWTKQETQYF
CDR3 DNA: TGTGCCAGCAGGCCCTGGACTAAACAAGAGACCCAGTACTTC

D gene: TRBD1
J gene: TRBJ1-1
clone size: few
V gene: TRBV2
CDR3 protein: CASSPGQVNTEVFF
CDR3 DNA: TGTGCCAGCAGTCCCGGACAGGTGAACACTGAAGTTTTCTTT